These 16 T cell receptor beta chains came from one sample sequenced in a study of cytomegalovirus exposure and HLA in healthy donors. The PCR contained 60 Vbeta and 13 Jbeta primers. The table came from immunoSEQ multiplex PCR; TCRdb's copy has only in-frame clones and leaves some out. The table includes roughly 100,000 clones, roughly three quarters detected once. Input material: PBMCs. These receptors came from a woman aged 35 to 49 in good health and CMV-seronegative.

V is TRBV6-5 and J is TRBJ1-5, with a tentative D call TRBD1 (5 bases). The V and J ends lost 8 bases and 2 bases respectively, with 13 bases between them. Looked up from germline, CDR1 is MNHEY and CDR2 is SVGAGI. CDR3 length: 14 amino acids. In nucleotides, the CDR3 is TGTGCCAGCGGCCTCGGGGGAGGCAATCAGCCCCAGCATTTT. Residues: CASGLGGGNQPQHF.

V usage is TRBV2 and J usage is TRBJ2-7; D perhaps matches TRBD1 (6 bases). The CDR3 consists of 16 residues. V lost 0 bases to trimming and J lost 3 bases, with 15 bases between them. CDR1 SNHLY and CDR2 FYNNEI come from the germline V gene. The CDR3 nucleotides are TGTGCCAGCAGTGAAGCGCAGGGGTTAGTAGGCTACGAGCAGTACTTC. Its protein product is CASSEAQGLVGYEQYF. The whole variable domain, remainder taken from reference TRBV2 and TRBJ2-7, is EPEVTQTPSHQVTQMGQEVILRCVPISNHLYFYWYRQILGQKVEFLVSFYNNEISEKSEIFDDQFSVERPDGSNFTLKIRSTKLEDSAMYFCASSEAQGLVGYEQYFGPGTRLTVT.

V and J are TRBV2 and TRBJ2-7; 8 positions match TRBD2. Germline loops: CDR1 SNHLY, CDR2 FYNNEI. The CDR3 runs 15 residues. The ends lost 8 bases at V and 1 base at J; junction bases unmatched: 10. The CDR3 coding sequence is TGTGCCAGCTTACCGGGACTAGGTCCTTCCTACGAGCAGTACTTC. Its protein product is CASLPGLGPSYEQYF.

The chain couples TRBV27 to TRBJ2-1, with TRBD2 identical over 7 bases. Germline V CDR1 and CDR2: MNHEY, SMNVEV (reference sequence). CDR3 length equals 17 residues. V was clipped by 5 bases and J by 3 bases; unmatched bases: 13. CDR3 in amino acids: CASSPSRWGGDYNEQFF. The CDR3 nucleotides read TGTGCCAGCAGTCCCTCCCGTTGGGGGGGAGACTACAATGAGCAGTTCTTC.

The rearrangement joins TRBV7-9 to TRBJ2-6, with D unresolved. V lost 2 bases and J lost 3, with 8 bases in between. The length of the CDR3 is 15 residues. Germline V lookup: CDR1 SEHNR, CDR2 FQNEAQ (reference sequence). The CDR3 DNA reads TGTGCCAGCAGCTTATCGGAGAGTGGGGCCAACGTCCTGACTTTC. This codes for CASSLSESGANVLTF.

This chain uses TRBV25-1 with TRBJ1-5; TRBD1 might be the D (5 bases). Per the germline V gene, CDR1 is MGHDK and CDR2 is SYGVNS. V lost 2 bases, J lost 7 bases, and 12 bases lay in between. The CDR3 totals 14 residues. The CDR3 sequence: CASSETGEGQPQHF. In DNA form, the CDR3 reads TGTGCCAGCAGTGAAACGGGGGAGGGACAGCCCCAGCATTTT.

The chain employs TRBV28 and TRBJ1-2, with TRBD1 matching over 7 bases. V lost 2 bases and J lost 3; bases outside the gene matches: 9. Germline V lookup: CDR1 MDHEN, CDR2 SYDVKM. The CDR3 is 16 residues long. This CDR3 reads CASSLRGLGSHYGYTF. In DNA, the CDR3 is TGTGCCAGCAGTTTAAGGGGGCTGGGGTCCCACTATGGCTACACCTTC.

The chain recombines TRBV6-5 with TRBJ2-6, with TRBD2 as a possible D gene (6 bases). This CDR3 is 14 amino acids long. V shed 7 bases and J shed 4 bases, with 11 bases lying between them. The germline V gene encodes CDR1 MNHEY and CDR2 SVGAGI. CDR3 coding DNA: TGTGCCAGCACCGGAGGGATGGGGGCCAACGTCCTGACTTTC. This codes for CASTGGMGANVLTF.

This rearrangement joins TRBV7-9 to TRBJ2-7, with TRBD1 as a possible D gene (6 bases). There are 15 residues in the CDR3. Trimming pared 5 bases from V and 2 bases from J, leaving 16 bases between. The germline CDR1 and CDR2 sequences are SEHNR and FQNEAQ (reference sequence). CDR3: CASSPPNRVPYEQYF. The CDR3 DNA reads as TGTGCCAGCAGCCCCCCAAACAGGGTCCCCTACGAGCAGTACTTC.

This clone was observed once. The chain uses TRBV27 and TRBJ1-3; D gene uncertain. CDR3 length: 14 amino acids. Trimming shortened V by 4 bases and J by 9 bases, and 16 bases separated the two germline ends. CDR1 is MNHEY, CDR2 SMNVEV, per germline (reference sequence). CDR3: CASSSHSLIGTIYF. The CDR3 DNA sequence: TGTGCCAGCAGTTCTCACAGCCTAATAGGCACCATATATTTT.

The CDR3 DNA is TGTGCCAGCAGCTCCCAGGGGGCCCAAGAGACCCAGTACTTC. It translates to CASSSQGAQETQYF. This chain uses TRBV7-2 with TRBJ2-5; 8 nucleotides align to TRBD1. Germline trimming cut 4 bases from V and 1 base from J; bases unmatched to any gene: 2. Germline assignment: CDR1 SGHTA and CDR2 FQGNSA. The CDR3 sequence is 14 residues long.

V is TRBV28 and J is TRBJ1-1; D gene unclear. Germline V CDR1 and CDR2: MDHEN, SYDVKM. CDR3 size: 14 residues. Trimming left V 3 bases short and J 1 base short, with 9 bases between. The chain's CDR3 is CASSLNSPNTEAFF. The CDR3 DNA is TGTGCCAGCAGTTTGAACAGCCCGAACACTGAAGCTTTCTTT.

The V gene is TRBV4-3, the J gene TRBJ1-2; unclear D gene. This CDR3 contains 13 residues. Germline assignment: CDR1 LGHNA and CDR2 YSLEER. The ends were cut back, 7 bases at V and 8 bases at J, with 17 bases in the middle. The DNA of the CDR3 is TGCGCCAGCAATCTGAGGGATCCTTTAGGCTACACCTTC. Amino acids: CASNLRDPLGYTF.

This clone came up a few times. At one end the junction does not follow the germline gene, possibly because of a read error. The chain carries TRBV11-2 and TRBJ2-6; possible D gene TRBD2, 5 bases. Germline V lookup: CDR1 SGHAT, CDR2 FQNNGV. CDR3 length: 16 residues. CDR3 DNA: TGCGCCAGCAGCCAAGAGCACGGGACTGGGGCCAACGTCCTGACTTTC. Protein sequence: CASSQEHGTGANVLTF.

The J gene is TRBJ1-5, the V gene TRBV7-8, with a possible D match to TRBD1 (6 bases). Germline V CDR1 and CDR2: SGHVS, FQNEAQ. The ends were cut back, 4 bases at V and 3 bases at J, with 22 bases in the middle. This CDR3 has 18 amino acids. DNA of the CDR3: TGTGCCAGCAGCTCAGGGGCGACAGCGGCACGGGTCAATCAGCCCCAGCATTTT. This sequence encodes CASSSGATAARVNQPQHF.

The chain is built from TRBV10-3 and TRBJ1-3; no firm D call. V was shortened by 8 bases and J by 4 bases, with 12 bases between the two germline ends. This CDR3 is 13 amino acids long. The germline gives CDR1 ENHRY, CDR2 SYGVKD. The CDR3 bases are TGTGCCATCGGGAGTCCGCCGGGAAACACCATATATTTT. It specifies CAIGSPPGNTIYF.